Given below is one TCR beta chain in context. This specimen comes from a study of cytomegalovirus exposure and HLA in healthy donors. From germline, CDR1 is LGHNA and CDR2 YSLEER. CDR3 size: 13 residues. Deletions cut 1 base from V and 4 bases from J, with 4 bases between. In the PCR, 60 Vbeta and 13 Jbeta primers were used. Assay used: immunoSEQ multiplex PCR; TCRdb lists only in-frame clones, some missing. The repertoire includes around 75,000 clones, approximately 78% of them detected once, and approximately 3.7% sits in the top ten. The TCR was taken from a middle-aged man in good health and CMV-seronegative. Sequenced input: PBMCs. The rearrangement links TRBV4-3 to TRBJ2-2; D not certain. CDR3: CASSQGSTGELFF. CDR3 DNA: TGCGCCAGCAGCCAAGGTAGCACCGGGGAGCTGTTTTTT.